Listed here are 11 T cell receptor beta chains from one sample, sequenced in a study of T cells in Graves' hyperthyroidism and ophthalmopathy. The source material, RNA transcripts, was used to amplify TCR beta CDR3 regions. With the HTBI primer set, the TCR CDR3 went through a first round of RT-PCR. Each CDR3 protein gets one entry after TCRdb re-called the multiplex PCR reads with MiXCR. The data show approximately 640,000 distinct CDR3 sequences, just under 45% seen once. Input material: peripheral blood or thyroid tissue (not recorded which). Receptors were obtained from an adult man with Graves' disease, either hyperthyroidism or ophthalmopathy (not recorded which).

Concerning this clonotype itself: At one end, the junction sequence differs from germline, possibly due to a read error. The rearrangement joins TRBV29-1 to TRBJ1-2; D unresolved. The CDR3 contains 11 residues. Germline V gene lookup returns CDR1 SQVTM and CDR2 ANQGSEA. Here the CDR3 reads CAWIGPYGYTF. CDR3 bases: TGTGCCTGGATAGGCCCCTATGGCTACACCTTC.

This rearrangement joins TRBV24-1 to TRBJ1-2, with D unresolved. There are 12 residues in the CDR3. V lost 1 base and J 6 bases, leaving 5 bases between the germline ends. The germline V gene encodes CDR1 KGHDR and CDR2 SFDVKD. CDR3 DNA: TGTGCCACCAGTGATTTTAGGAATGGCTACACCTTC. It encodes CATSDFRNGYTF.

J is TRBJ2-7 and V is TRBV20-1, with D perhaps TRBD2 (5 bases). CDR3 length equals 14 residues. Trimming cost V 5 bases and J 7 bases, with 21 bases left between them. Germline values: CDR1 DFQATT, CDR2 SNEGSKA (reference sequence). CDR3 bases: TGCAGTGCTGGCGTGAGCGGCAGCAACCAAGAGCAGTACTTC. Its protein is CSAGVSGSNQEQYF.

The rearrangement uses TRBV15 and TRBJ1-5; D is unresolved. Germline-derived CDR1 and CDR2 are LNHNV and YYDKDF (reference sequence). The germline V and J ends were trimmed by 3 bases and 7 bases, with 16 bases remaining between them. The CDR3 is made up of 15 amino acids. The CDR3 loop reads CATSSKTDGYQPQHF. For the CDR3, the DNA is TGTGCCACCAGCAGCAAAACGGACGGCTACCAGCCCCAGCATTTT.

V is TRBV5-1 and J is TRBJ2-7, with TRBD1 identical over 12 bases. The V and J ends lost 4 bases and 4 bases, in that order; junction bases with no gene match: 12. This CDR3 region has 17 residues. Per the germline V gene, CDR1 is SGHRS and CDR2 is YFSETQ. CDR3 amino acids: CASSPSGTGGGGYEQYF. The CDR3 DNA follows: TGCGCCAGCAGCCCTTCCGGGACAGGGGGCGGTGGGTACGAGCAGTACTTC.

The chain joins TRBV20-1 to TRBJ1-2, with no clear D. Germline V gene lookup returns CDR1 DFQATT and CDR2 SNEGSKA (reference sequence). V shed 2 bases and J shed 4 bases, with 14 bases lying between them. There are 14 residues in the CDR3. CDR3 in amino acids: CSARLWTDFYGYTF. CDR3 sequence (DNA): TGCAGTGCTAGATTATGGACGGATTTCTATGGCTACACCTTC.

This clonotype was detected many times. V and J are TRBV20-1 and TRBJ1-3; tentatively, D is TRBD1 (6 bases). Germline-derived CDR1 and CDR2 are DFQATT and SNEGSKA (reference sequence). CDR3 length equals 17 residues. V dropped 3 bases and J dropped 4 bases, with 22 bases sitting between them. CDR3 in amino acids: CSARRAGGGARGNTIYF. In nucleotides, the CDR3 is TGCAGTGCTAGGCGAGCGGGAGGGGGGGCGAGAGGAAACACCATATATTTT.

This clonotype was observed many times. The chain combines TRBV29-1 with TRBJ2-5; perhaps TRBD2 as D (6 bases). Germline V gene sequence: CDR1 SQVTM, CDR2 ANQGSEA. The CDR3 runs to 12 residues. Trimming stripped 4 bases from V and 2 bases from J, with 8 bases between. DNA for the CDR3: TGCAGCGTTGTGGCGGGGCAAGAGACCCAGTACTTC. This codes for CSVVAGQETQYF.

This chain uses TRBV7-9 with TRBJ1-3; 8 positions agree with TRBD1. Trimming cost V 5 bases and J 7 bases; bases outside gene matches: 4. The CDR3 contains 13 residues. Germline loops: CDR1 SEHNR, CDR2 FQNEAQ (reference sequence). CDR3 in amino acids: CASSLRDRNTIYF. The CDR3 coding sequence is TGTGCCAGCAGCCTAAGGGACAGGAACACCATATATTTT.

A note on this clonotype: This clone may be a read error of a much larger clone one base away. V is TRBV19 and J is TRBJ2-7; D is ambiguous. Germline CDR1 reads LNHDA; CDR2 reads SQIVND (reference sequence). The CDR3 extends over 14 amino acids. Trimming shortened V by 2 bases and J by 2 bases, and 10 bases separated the two germline ends. The CDR3 loop is CASSIRLSPYEQYF. For the CDR3, the DNA is TGTGCCAGTAGTATAAGGCTATCCCCCTACGAGCAGTACTTC.

The rearrangement links TRBV29-1 to TRBJ1-1; the match to TRBD1 covers 10 bases. Unmatched junction bases numbered 12, after V lost 8 bases and J lost 9 bases. The germline CDR1 and CDR2 sequences are SQVTM and ANQGSEA. This CDR3 is 13 amino acids long. CDR3 nucleotides: TGCAGCTCCGCCGGGACAGGGGCGGGGAAAGCTTTCTTT. Amino acids: CSSAGTGAGKAFF.